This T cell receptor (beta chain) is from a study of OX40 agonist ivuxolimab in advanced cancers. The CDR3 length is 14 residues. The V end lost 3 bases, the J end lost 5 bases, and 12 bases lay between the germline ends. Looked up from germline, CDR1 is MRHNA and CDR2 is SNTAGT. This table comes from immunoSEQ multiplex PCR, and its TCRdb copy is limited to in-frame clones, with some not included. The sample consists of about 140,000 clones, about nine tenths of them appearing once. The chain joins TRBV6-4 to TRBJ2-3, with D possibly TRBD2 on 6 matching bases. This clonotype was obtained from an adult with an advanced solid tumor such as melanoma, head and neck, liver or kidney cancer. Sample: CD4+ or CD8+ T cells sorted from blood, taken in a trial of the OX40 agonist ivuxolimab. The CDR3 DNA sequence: TGTGCCAGCAGTGAGGATCCGGGAGTAGATACGCAGTATTTT. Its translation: CASSEDPGVDTQYF.